This is a list of T cell receptor beta chains from one sample in a study of T cell responses to AZD1222 COVID-19 vaccine. The protocol was immunoSEQ multiplex PCR, while the TCRdb copy is restricted to in-frame clones and leaves out a portion. This table has about 120,000 clones, about 91% appearing once. Sequencing was performed on peripheral blood, taken on day 0 of AZD1222 vaccination. The receptors stem from an adult in good health. CDR3s include the opening cysteine and the closing phenylalanine or tryptophan. Fields, in order: clone size, J gene, D gene, V gene, CDR3 protein, CDR3 DNA. A D gene is named only where the DNA matches it firmly. Clone size is given for some rows only: seen once, a few or many times, or a class if the clone is expanded.

>-|TRBJ1-2|TRBD1|TRBV5-6
CASRTTDRGYGYTF
TGTGCCAGCAGAACCACGGACAGGGGGTATGGCTACACCTTC
>-|TRBJ1-2|TRBD1|TRBV2
CASSWTGNFYGYTF
TGTGCCAGCAGTTGGACAGGAAATTTCTATGGCTACACCTTC
>-|TRBJ1-1|-|TRBV21-1
CASSKASLSEAFF
TGTGCCAGCAGCAAAGCGAGCCTCTCAGAAGCTTTCTTT
>-|TRBJ1-3|-|TRBV19
CASSHVSSFSGNTIYF
TGTGCCAGTAGCCATGTTTCTTCATTTTCTGGAAACACCATATATTTT
>-|TRBJ2-5|TRBD1|TRBV29-1
CSATGTGSPWQETQYF
TGCAGCGCAACCGGGACAGGGTCCCCGTGGCAAGAGACCCAGTACTTC
>-|TRBJ1-6|-|TRBV2
CASSEEGPSSYNSPLHF
TGTGCCAGCAGTGAAGAAGGGCCCAGCTCCTATAATTCACCCCTCCACTTT
>once|TRBJ1-2|-|TRBV5-6
CASSPMGRTAHYGYTF
TGTGCCAGCAGCCCGATGGGGAGGACAGCACACTATGGCTACACCTTC
>few|TRBJ2-7|-|TRBV19
CASSNGQGYEQYF
TGTGCCAGTAGTAATGGGCAGGGCTACGAGCAGTACTTC
>few|TRBJ1-5|-|TRBV12-3/TRBV12-4
CASSLNFGQPQHF
TGTGCCAGCAGTTTAAATTTTGGTCAGCCCCAGCATTTT
>-|TRBJ1-1|-|TRBV10-3
CAISEWGTMNTEAFF
TGTGCCATCAGTGAGTGGGGGACAATGAACACTGAAGCTTTCTTT
>-|TRBJ1-2|-|TRBV5-5
CASSPSGSAYNYGYTF
TGTGCCAGCAGCCCGAGCGGTAGTGCTTACAACTATGGCTACACCTTC